One T cell receptor beta chain is described in this entry. This specimen comes from a study of control samples from healthy donors and cancer patients. Data came from immunoSEQ multiplex PCR; TCRdb stores just in-frame clones and leaves some out. The repertoire holds about 120,000 clones, approximately 92% seen once, with 0.58% in the top ten. V dropped 0 bases and J dropped 8 bases, with 6 bases sitting between them. This CDR3 spans 12 amino acids. Germline assignment: CDR1 MNHEY and CDR2 SVGEGT. The TCR was taken from an older man with head and neck cancer. The chain uses TRBV6-2 or TRBV6-3 and TRBJ2-3, with D unclear. What was sequenced was PBMCs. The CDR3 region has the DNA TGTGCCAGCAGTTACTCATTGATTACGCAGTATTTT. Its protein product is CASSYSLITQYF.